This section outlines one T cell receptor (beta chain) sequence together with its context. This clonotype was seen a handful of times. The clone's antigen remains unknown. The input lacks base qualities; no much larger clone sits a single base away. The data derive from a study of regulatory T cells in long-lasting Graves disease (dated by TCRdb to 2020 to 2023). Study-level background: Patients with newly diagnosed Graves' disease had been on antithyroid drugs for under 3 months. Patients with persistent Graves' disease were compared with patients with newly diagnosed Graves' disease using TCR sequencing and RNA sequencing of peripheral blood. The study took place in China and was registered as a clinical trial. A total of about 33 samples underwent TCR sequencing, from 13 patients with persistent Graves' disease and some 20 patients with newly diagnosed Graves' disease.

The investigation overall reported the following: Because the primary lesion, thyroid tissue, could not be accessed, the study looked at peripheral blood alone. As a limitation, the authors acknowledged that the small sample size may reduce accuracy. Preferential use of TRBV28, TRBJ1-2 and TRBJ2-5 was observed in persistent disease, whereas TRBV20-1 and TRBJ2-1 were favored in newly diagnosed disease. Compared with newly diagnosed patients, patients with persistent Graves' disease had lower TCR Shannon entropy and fewer highly expanded clones, which suggests clonal expansion. Sequencing and analysis were restricted to the TCR beta chain. Patients with persistent disease shared more public clonotypes (around 2,500) than newly diagnosed patients did (approximately 970).

The receptor library was made with multiplex PCR. TCRdb names Illumina HiSeq 4000 as the instrument used. iRepertoire HTBI primers and Arm-PCR amplification of CDR3 regions were used to construct TCR beta libraries. Gel purification was performed on PCR products prior to sequencing. In the source study's methods: Gene usage analysis of CDR3 amino acid clonotypes used the 55 to 80 TRBV and about 13 TRBJ segments found across samples. Filtered high-quality paired reads were merged into contigs using COPE and FqMerger. Contigs were aligned with BLAST to IMGT TRBV, TRBD and TRBJ reference genes, and CDR3 was defined per IMGT. Any clonotype with a frequency above 0.1% was classified as a highly expanded clone. Shannon entropy was used to measure repertoire diversity, and the Gini coefficient was used to measure V-J evenness. Public clonotypes were defined as clonotypes shared by more than one individual. Clones were called with MiXCR by TCRdb after fastp trimmed the public reads at Q25, and only in-frame beta chains were retained. Merged by CDR3 protein, the rows form single entries marked with the most common genes and DNA. The V and J calls here are based on TCRdb, not the publication. The sample profile shows some 220,000 distinct CDR3 sequences; approximately 18% of them were found once. The ten largest clones capture roughly 10% of the sample.

The time point label, read with the paper, signifies: newly diagnosed GD, antithyroid drugs for less than 3 months. For both TCR sequencing and RNA sequencing, RNA was extracted from PBMCs in TRIzol. The diagnosis of Graves' disease was made according to American Thyroid Association guidelines. Patients for the study were recruited at an endocrinology department in Xi'an, China. Each patient gave approximately 8.8 milliliters of peripheral blood, collected in an EDTA anticoagulant tube. PBMCs were isolated by Ficoll Paque Plus density gradient separation without further T cell sorting. An Agilent 2100 Bioanalyzer and agarose gel were used to check RNA quality, and a NanoDrop 2000 was used to measure RNA concentration. The CDR3 runs 17 residues from the cysteine to the phenylalanine. CDR3 DNA only is kept here, 51 bases in frame from base 1. Taken from the germline V gene (reference sequence), the CDR1 and CDR2 loops are DFQATT and SNEGSKA. Germline trimming: 2 bases from V, 4 bases from J; junction bases outside gene matches: 12.

The same data also contributed to another study, on T cells in Graves' hyperthyroidism and ophthalmopathy. From the second report: Stable Graves' hyperthyroidism was defined as no progression to ophthalmopathy during 18 months of follow-up. Hyperthyroidism patients were aged 18 to 65 years and newly diagnosed, with disease duration of less than 2 months. Patients with uncontrolled infections, other autoimmune diseases, pregnancy or lactation were excluded. Diagnoses relied on clinical symptoms, serum thyroxine and TRAb, thyroid ultrasound and orbital computed tomography. For the first round of RT-PCR on the TCR CDR3, the HTBI primer set was used together with the Qiagen OneStep RT-PCR kit. Most expanded thyroid clonotypes (frequency above 0.001) were also detected in blood, suggesting blood repertoires may reflect thyroid immune responses. A model built on a 13 V-J signature distinguished ophthalmopathy from stable hyperthyroidism, reaching around 88% sensitivity and around 82% specificity in cross-validation and 80%/75% in testing. During validation, the model predicted progression to ophthalmopathy a median of about 6.5 months ahead of onset, with 60% to 71% sensitivity and 72.22% specificity. To identify distinguishing TCR V-J signatures, a discovery cohort of roughly 100 patients was used, comprising some 45 with Graves' ophthalmopathy and 57 with stable Graves' hyperthyroidism. Prospective prediction of ophthalmopathy was tested in an independent validation cohort consisting of some 20 hyperthyroidism patients and over 15 patients who later progressed to ophthalmopathy. The roughly 91 discovery patients were randomly divided into training and test sets at a 7:3 ratio. In six Graves' hyperthyroidism patients, the study also compared T-cell repertoires from thyroid tissue with T-cell repertoires from blood. Following sampling, methimazole starting at 30 mg daily was given to hyperthyroidism patients, and high-dose intravenous methylprednisolone was given to ophthalmopathy patients. Libraries were constructed in a second round of multiplex PCR, after which size selection and purification were performed. The libraries were sequenced on an Illumina HiSeq2000 using paired-end 100 bp reads. SOAPnuke was used to process the raw data, removing reads that contained adapters or uncalled bases, had a mean Phred below 15, or lacked an exact match to the constant primer or identifier. High-quality paired reads were merged using COPE v1.2.5, and each unique nucleotide sequence was defined as a clonotype. MiTCR v1.1 was used to align the clonotypes against IMGT TRBV, TRBD and TRBJ reference segments. The analysis was restricted to V-J combinations with a frequency above 0.0001, which together covered 99% to 99.2% of the repertoires. A TCS score was defined as the ratio between F50 (clonal expansion) and ExV (chaos), using BLOSUM62-based TCRdist between CDR3 peptides within each V-J. Welch's t-statistics and random forest reduced around 520 V-J features to 13, which were used in a naive Bayes classifier (R e1071). Sample size was not statistically predetermined, and investigators were not blinded to group allocation. The paper describes TCR Vbeta CDR3 sequencing of roughly 130 peripheral blood samples, made up of roughly 45 ophthalmopathy patients, over 70 hyperthyroidism patients and about 17 progressor patients.

Material: peripheral blood mononuclear cells (PBMCs), obtained at new diagnosis, from a patient treated with antithyroid drugs. This sequence was found in a young woman with Graves disease. Donor details come from another sample of the same person, matched by shared clones. The chain links TRBV20-1 with TRBJ2-4; 9 bases in the middle match TRBD1. The sequenced DNA: TGCAGTGCTAGATCGGTGCTGGGACAGGGCTTAAAAAACATTCAGTACTTC. Its translation is CSARSVLGQGLKNIQYF.